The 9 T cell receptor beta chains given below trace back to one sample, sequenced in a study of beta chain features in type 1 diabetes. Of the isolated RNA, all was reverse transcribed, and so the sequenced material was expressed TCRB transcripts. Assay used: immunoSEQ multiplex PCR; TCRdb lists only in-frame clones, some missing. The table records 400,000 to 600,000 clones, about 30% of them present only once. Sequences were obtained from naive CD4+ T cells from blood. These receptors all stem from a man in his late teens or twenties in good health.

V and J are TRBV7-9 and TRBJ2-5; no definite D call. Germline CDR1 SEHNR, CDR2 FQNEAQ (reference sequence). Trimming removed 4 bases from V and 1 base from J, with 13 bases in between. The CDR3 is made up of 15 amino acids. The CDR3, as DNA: TGTGCCAGCAGCTCCGTGTGGGGTGGCCAAGAGACCCAGTACTTC. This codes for CASSSVWGGQETQYF.

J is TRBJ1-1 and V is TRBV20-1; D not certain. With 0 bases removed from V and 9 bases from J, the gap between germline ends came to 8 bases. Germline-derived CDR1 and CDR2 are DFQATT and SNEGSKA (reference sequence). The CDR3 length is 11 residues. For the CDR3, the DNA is TGCAGTGCTAGAGAAGAGGCGAAAGCTTTCTTT. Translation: CSAREEAKAFF.

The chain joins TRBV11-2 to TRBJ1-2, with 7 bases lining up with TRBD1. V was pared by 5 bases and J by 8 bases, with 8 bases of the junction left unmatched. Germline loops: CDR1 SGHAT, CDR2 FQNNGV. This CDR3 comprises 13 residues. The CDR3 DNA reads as TGTGCCAGCAGCCAAGGACAGGCGAGAGGCTACACCTTC. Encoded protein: CASSQGQARGYTF.

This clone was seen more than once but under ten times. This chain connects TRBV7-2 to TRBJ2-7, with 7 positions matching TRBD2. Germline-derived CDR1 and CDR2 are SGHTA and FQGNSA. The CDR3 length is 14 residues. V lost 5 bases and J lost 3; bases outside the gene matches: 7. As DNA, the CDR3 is TGTGCCAGCAGCCTACGGGGAGGGTACTACGAGCAGTACTTC. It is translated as CASSLRGGYYEQYF.

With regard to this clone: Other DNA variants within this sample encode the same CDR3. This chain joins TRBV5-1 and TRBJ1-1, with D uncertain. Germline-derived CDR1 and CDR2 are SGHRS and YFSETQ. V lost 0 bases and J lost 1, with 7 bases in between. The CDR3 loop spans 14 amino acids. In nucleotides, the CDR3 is TGCGCCAGCAGCTTGGAGGCAGGGAACACTGAAGCTTTCTTT. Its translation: CASSLEAGNTEAFF.

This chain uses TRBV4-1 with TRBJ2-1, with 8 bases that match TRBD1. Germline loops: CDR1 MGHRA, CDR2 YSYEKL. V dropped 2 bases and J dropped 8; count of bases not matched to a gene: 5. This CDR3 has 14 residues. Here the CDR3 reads CASSQRTGSDEQFF. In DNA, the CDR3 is TGCGCCAGCAGCCAACGGACAGGGAGCGATGAGCAGTTCTTC.

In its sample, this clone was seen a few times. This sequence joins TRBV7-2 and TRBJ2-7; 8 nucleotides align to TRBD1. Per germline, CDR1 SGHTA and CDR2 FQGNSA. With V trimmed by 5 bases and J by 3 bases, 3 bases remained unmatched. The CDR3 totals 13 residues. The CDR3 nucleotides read TGTGCCAGCAGCACCGGACAGGGCTACGAGCAGTACTTC. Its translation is CASSTGQGYEQYF.

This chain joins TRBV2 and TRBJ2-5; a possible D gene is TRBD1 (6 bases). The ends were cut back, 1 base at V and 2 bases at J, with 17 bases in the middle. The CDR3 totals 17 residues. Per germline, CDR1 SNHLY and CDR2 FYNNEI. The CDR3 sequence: CASSEDRGGAEQETQYF. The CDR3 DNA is TGTGCCAGCAGTGAAGATAGAGGGGGAGCGGAGCAAGAGACCCAGTACTTC. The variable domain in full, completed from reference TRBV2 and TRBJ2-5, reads EPEVTQTPSHQVTQMGQEVILRCVPISNHLYFYWYRQILGQKVEFLVSFYNNEISEKSEIFDDQFSVERPDGSNFTLKIRSTKLEDSAMYFCASSEDRGGAEQETQYFGPGTRLLVL.

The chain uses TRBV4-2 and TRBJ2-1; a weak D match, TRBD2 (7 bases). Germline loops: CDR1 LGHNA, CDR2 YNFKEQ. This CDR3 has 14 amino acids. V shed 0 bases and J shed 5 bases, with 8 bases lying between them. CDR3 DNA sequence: TGTGCCAGCAGCCAAGAGGGGGGGCACAATGAGCAGTTCTTC. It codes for CASSQEGGHNEQFF.